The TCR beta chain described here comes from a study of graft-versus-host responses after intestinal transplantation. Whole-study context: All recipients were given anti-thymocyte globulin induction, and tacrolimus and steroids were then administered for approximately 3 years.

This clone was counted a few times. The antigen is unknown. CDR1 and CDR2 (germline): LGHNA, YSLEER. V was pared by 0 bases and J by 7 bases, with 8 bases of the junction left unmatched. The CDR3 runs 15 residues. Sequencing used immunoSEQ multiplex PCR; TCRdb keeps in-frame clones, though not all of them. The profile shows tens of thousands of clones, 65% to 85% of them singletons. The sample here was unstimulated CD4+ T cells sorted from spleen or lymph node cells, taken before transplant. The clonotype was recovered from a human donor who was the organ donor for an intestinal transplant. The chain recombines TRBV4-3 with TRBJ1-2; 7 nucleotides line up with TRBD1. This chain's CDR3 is CASSQDFGRGGGYTF. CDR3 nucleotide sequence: TGCGCCAGCAGCCAAGATTTTGGCAGGGGGGGTGGCTACACCTTC.